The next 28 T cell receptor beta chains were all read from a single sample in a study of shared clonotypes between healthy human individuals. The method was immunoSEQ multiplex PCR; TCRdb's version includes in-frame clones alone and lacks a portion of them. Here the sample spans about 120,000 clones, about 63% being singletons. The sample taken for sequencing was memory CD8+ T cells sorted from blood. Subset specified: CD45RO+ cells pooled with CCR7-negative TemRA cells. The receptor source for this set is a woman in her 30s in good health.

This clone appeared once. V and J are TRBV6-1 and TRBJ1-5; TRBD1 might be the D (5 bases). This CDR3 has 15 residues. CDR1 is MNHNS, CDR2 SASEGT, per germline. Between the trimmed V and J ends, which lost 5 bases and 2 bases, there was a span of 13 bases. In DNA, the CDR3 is TGTGCCAGCAGTATTAGCCAGGGAGGCAATCAGCCCCAGCATTTT. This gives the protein CASSISQGGNQPQHF.

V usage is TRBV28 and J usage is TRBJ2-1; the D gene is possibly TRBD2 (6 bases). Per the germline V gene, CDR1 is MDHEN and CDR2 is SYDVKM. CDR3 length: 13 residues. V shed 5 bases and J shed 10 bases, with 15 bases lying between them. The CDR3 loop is CASSQNPGREQFF. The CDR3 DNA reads TGTGCCAGCAGTCAGAACCCTGGGAGGGAGCAGTTCTTC.

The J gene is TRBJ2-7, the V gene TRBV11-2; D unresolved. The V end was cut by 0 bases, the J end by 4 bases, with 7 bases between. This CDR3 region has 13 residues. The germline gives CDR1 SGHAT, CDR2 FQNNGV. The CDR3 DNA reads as TGTGCCAGCAGCTTAGAACCTCGATACGAGCAGTACTTC. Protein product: CASSLEPRYEQYF. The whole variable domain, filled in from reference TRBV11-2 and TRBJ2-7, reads EAGVAQSPRYKIIEKRQSVAFWCNPISGHATLYWYQQILGQGPKLLIQFQNNGVVDDSQLPKDRFSAERLKGVDSTLKIQPAKLEDSAVYLCASSLEPRYEQYFGPGTRLTVT.

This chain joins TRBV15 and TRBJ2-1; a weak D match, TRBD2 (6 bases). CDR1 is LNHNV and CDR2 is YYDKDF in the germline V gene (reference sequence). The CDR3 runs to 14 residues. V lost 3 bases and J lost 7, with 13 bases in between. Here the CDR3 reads CATSRRDSGNEQFF. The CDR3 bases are TGTGCCACCAGCAGGCGGGATAGTGGGAATGAGCAGTTCTTC.

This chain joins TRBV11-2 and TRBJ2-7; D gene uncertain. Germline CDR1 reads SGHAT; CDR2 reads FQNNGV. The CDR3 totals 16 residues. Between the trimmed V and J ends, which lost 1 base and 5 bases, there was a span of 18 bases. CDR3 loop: CASSLGPPGSGHEQYF. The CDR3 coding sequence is TGTGCCAGCAGCTTAGGACCTCCCGGGTCCGGTCACGAGCAGTACTTC.

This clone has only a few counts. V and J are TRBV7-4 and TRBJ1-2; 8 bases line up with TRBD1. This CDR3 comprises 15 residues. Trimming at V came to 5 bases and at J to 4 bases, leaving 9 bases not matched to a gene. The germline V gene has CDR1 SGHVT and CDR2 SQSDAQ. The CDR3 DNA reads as TGTGCCAGCAGCATCCTCGGACAGGGCGGCTATGGCTACACCTTC. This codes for CASSILGQGGYGYTF.

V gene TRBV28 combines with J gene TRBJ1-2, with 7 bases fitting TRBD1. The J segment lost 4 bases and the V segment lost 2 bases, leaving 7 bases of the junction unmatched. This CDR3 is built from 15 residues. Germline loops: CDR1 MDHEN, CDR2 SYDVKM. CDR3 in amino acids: CASSLRPNRGYGYTF. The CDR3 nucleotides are TGTGCCAGCAGTTTACGCCCTAACAGGGGCTATGGCTACACCTTC.

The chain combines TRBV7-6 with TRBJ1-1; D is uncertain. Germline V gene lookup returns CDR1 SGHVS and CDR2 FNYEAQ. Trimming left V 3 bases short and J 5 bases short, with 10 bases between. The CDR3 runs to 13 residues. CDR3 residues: CASSLGVGTEAFF. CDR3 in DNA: TGTGCCAGCAGCTTGGGAGTCGGGACTGAAGCTTTCTTT. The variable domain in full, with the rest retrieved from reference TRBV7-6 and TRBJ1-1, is GAGVSQSPRYKVTKRGQDVALRCDPISGHVSLYWYRQALGQGPEFLTYFNYEAQQDKSGLPNDRFSAERPEGSISTLTIQRTEQRDSAMYRCASSLGVGTEAFFGQGTRLTVV.

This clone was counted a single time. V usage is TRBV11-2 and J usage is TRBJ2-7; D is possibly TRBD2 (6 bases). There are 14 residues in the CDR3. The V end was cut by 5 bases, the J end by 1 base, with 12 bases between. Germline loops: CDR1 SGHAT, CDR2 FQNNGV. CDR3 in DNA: TGTGCCAGCAGCCCAATTAGCGGTTCCTACGAGCAGTACTTC. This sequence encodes CASSPISGSYEQYF. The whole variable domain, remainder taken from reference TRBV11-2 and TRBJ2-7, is EAGVAQSPRYKIIEKRQSVAFWCNPISGHATLYWYQQILGQGPKLLIQFQNNGVVDDSQLPKDRFSAERLKGVDSTLKIQPAKLEDSAVYLCASSPISGSYEQYFGPGTRLTVT.

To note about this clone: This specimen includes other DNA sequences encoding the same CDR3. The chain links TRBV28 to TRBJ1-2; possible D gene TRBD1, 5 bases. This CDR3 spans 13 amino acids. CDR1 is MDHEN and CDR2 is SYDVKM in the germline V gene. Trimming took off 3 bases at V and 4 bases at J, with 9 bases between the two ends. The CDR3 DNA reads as TGTGCCAGCAGTTTGAGGGGTAGCTATGGCTACACCTTC. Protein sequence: CASSLRGSYGYTF.

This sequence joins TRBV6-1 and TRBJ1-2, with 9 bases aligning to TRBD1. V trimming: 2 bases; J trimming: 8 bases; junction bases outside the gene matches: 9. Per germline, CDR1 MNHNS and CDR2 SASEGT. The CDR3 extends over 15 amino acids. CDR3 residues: CASSELVRDRVGYTF. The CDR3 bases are TGTGCCAGCAGTGAACTTGTCAGGGACAGGGTGGGCTACACCTTC.

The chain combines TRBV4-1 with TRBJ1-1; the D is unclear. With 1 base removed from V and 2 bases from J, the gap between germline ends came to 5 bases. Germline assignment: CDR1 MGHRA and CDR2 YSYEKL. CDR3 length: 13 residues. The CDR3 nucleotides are TGCGCCAGCAGCCAAGTAGATAACACTGAAGCTTTCTTT. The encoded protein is CASSQVDNTEAFF.

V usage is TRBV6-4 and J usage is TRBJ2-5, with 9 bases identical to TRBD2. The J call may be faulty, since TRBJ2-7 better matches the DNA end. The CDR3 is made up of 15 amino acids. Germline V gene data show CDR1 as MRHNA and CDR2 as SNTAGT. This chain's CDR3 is CASSEEAGGGYEQYF. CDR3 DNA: TGTGCCAGCAGTGAAGAGGCGGGAGGGGGGTACGAGCAGTACTTC.

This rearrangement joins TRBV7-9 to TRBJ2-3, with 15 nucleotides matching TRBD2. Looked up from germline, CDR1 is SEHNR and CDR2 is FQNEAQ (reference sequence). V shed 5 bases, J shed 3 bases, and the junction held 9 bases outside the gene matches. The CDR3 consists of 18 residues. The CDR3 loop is CASSPRTSGREGTDTQYF. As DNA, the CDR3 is TGTGCCAGCAGCCCTCGGACTAGCGGGAGGGAGGGGACAGATACGCAGTATTTT.

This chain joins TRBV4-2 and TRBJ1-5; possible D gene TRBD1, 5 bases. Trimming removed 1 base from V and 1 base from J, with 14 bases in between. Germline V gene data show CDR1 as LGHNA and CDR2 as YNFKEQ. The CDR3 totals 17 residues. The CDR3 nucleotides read TGTGCCAGCAGCCAAGGAATCCCCAGGGCGAGCAATCAGCCCCAGCATTTT. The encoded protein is CASSQGIPRASNQPQHF.

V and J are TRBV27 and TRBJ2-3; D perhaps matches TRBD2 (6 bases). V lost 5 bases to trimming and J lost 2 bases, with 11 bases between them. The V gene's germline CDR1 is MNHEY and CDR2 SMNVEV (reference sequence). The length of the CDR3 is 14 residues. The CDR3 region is CASSTRDFTDTQYF. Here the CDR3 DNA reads TGTGCCAGCAGTACACGGGACTTCACAGATACGCAGTATTTT.

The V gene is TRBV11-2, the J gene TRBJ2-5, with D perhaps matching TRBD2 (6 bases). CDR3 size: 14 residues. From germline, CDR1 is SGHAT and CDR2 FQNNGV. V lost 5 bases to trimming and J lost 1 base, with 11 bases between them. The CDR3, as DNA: TGTGCCAGCAGCCGGGACTGGTTCCAAGAGACCCAGTACTTC. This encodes CASSRDWFQETQYF. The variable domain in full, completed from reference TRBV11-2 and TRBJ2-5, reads EAGVAQSPRYKIIEKRQSVAFWCNPISGHATLYWYQQILGQGPKLLIQFQNNGVVDDSQLPKDRFSAERLKGVDSTLKIQPAKLEDSAVYLCASSRDWFQETQYFGPGTRLLVL.

The CDR3 DNA is TGTGCCAGCAGCGTTACAGGGAGTAACAGGGGCTACACCTTC. Its protein product is CASSVTGSNRGYTF. The V gene is TRBV27, the J gene TRBJ1-2, with D possibly being TRBD1 (6 bases). With 6 bases removed from V and 8 bases from J, the gap between germline ends came to 19 bases. This CDR3 spans 14 amino acids. Germline V gives CDR1 MNHEY, CDR2 SMNVEV (reference sequence).

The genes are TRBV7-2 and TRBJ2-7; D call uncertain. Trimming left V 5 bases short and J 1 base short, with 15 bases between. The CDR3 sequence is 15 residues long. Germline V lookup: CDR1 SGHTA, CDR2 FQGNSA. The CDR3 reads CASSPHLSKSYEQYF. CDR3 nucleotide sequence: TGTGCCAGCAGCCCCCATCTGAGTAAGTCCTACGAGCAGTACTTC.

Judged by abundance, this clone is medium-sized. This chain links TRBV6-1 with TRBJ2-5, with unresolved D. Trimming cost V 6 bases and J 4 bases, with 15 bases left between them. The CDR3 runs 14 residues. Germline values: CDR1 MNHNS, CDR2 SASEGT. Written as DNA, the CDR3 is TGTGCCAGCAGAGCCTTGTACCTTCCAGAGACCCAGTACTTC. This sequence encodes CASRALYLPETQYF.

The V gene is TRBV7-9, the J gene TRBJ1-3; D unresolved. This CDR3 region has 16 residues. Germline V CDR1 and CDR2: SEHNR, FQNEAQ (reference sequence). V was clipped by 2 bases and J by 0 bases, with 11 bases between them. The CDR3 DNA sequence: TGTGCCAGCAGCTTAAGGTTGGCAGCCTCTGGAAACACCATATATTTT. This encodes CASSLRLAASGNTIYF.

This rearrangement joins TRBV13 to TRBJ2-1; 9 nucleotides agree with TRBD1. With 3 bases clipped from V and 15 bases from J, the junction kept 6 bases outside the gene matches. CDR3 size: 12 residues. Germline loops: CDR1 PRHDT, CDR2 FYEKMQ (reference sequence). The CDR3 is CASSFGDRVPFF. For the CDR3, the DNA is TGTGCCAGCAGCTTTGGGGACAGGGTTCCGTTCTTC. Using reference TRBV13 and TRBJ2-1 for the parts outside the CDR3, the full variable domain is AAGVIQSPRHLIKEKRETATLKCYPIPRHDTVYWYQQGPGQDPQFLISFYEKMQSDKGSIPDRFSAQQFSDYHSELNMSSLELGDSALYFCASSFGDRVPFFGPGTRLTVL.

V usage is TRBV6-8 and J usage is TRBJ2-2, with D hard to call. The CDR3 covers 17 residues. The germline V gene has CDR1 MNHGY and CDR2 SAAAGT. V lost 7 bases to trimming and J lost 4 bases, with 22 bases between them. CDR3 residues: CASTRLLNAGGTGELFF. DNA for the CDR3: TGTGCCAGCACCCGTTTGCTTAATGCAGGCGGCACCGGGGAGCTGTTTTTT.

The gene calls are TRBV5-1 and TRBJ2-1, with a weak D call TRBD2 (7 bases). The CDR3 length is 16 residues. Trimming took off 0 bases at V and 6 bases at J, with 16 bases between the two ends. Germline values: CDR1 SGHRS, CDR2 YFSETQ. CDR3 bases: TGCGCCAGCAGCTTGGAGTTTGCGGGGGCACTCAATGAGCAGTTCTTC. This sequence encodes CASSLEFAGALNEQFF. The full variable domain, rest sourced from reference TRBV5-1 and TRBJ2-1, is KAGVTQTPRYLIKTRGQQVTLSCSPISGHRSVSWYQQTPGQGLQFLFEYFSETQRNKGNFPGRFSGRQFSNSRSEMNVSTLELGDSALYLCASSLEFAGALNEQFFGPGTRLTVL.

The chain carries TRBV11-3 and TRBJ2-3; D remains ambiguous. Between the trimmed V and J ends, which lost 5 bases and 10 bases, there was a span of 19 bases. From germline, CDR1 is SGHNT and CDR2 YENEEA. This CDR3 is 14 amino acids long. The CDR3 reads CASSPLDTLSAQYF. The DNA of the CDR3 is TGTGCCAGCAGCCCCTTAGACACGCTGTCGGCGCAGTATTTT.

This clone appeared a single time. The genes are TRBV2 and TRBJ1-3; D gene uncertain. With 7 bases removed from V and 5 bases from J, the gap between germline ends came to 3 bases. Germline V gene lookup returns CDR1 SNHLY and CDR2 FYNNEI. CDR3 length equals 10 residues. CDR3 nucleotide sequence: TGTGCCAGCAAGAGAAACACCATATATTTT. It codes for CASKRNTIYF.

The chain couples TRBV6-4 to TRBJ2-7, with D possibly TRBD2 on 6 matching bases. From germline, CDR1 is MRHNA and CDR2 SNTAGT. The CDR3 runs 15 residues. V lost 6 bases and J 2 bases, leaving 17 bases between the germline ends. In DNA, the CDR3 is TGTGCCAGCAGCTTAGAAGGCGGAGGGACCTACGAGCAGTACTTC. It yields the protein CASSLEGGGTYEQYF.

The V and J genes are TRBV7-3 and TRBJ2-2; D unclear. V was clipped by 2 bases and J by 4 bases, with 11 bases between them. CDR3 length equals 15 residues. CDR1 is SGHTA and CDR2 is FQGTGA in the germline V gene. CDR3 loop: CASSLGLRPTGELFF. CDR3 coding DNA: TGTGCCAGCAGCTTAGGATTGAGACCCACCGGGGAGCTGTTTTTT.